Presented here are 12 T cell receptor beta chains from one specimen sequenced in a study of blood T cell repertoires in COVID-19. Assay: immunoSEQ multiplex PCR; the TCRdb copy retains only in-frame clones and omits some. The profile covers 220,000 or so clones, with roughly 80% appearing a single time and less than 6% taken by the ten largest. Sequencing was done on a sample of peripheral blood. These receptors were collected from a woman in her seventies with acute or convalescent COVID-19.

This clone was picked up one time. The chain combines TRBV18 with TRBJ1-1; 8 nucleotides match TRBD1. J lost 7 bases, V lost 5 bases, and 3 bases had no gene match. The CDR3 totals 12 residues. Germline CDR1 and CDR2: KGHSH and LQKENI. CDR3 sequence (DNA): TGTGCCAGCTCATCAGGACAGGGTGAAGCTTTCTTT. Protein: CASSSGQGEAFF.

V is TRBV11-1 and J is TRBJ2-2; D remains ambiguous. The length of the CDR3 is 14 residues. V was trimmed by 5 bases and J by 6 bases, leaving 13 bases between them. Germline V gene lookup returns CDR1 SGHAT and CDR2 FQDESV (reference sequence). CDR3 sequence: CASSPPRHPGELFF. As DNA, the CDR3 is TGTGCCAGCAGCCCTCCAAGACATCCCGGGGAGCTGTTTTTT.

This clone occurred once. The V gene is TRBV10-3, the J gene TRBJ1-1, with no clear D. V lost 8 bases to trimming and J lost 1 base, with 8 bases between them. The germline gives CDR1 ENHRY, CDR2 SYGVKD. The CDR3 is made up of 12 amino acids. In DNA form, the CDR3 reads TGTGCCATCTCGACACAGAACACTGAAGCTTTCTTT. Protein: CAISTQNTEAFF.

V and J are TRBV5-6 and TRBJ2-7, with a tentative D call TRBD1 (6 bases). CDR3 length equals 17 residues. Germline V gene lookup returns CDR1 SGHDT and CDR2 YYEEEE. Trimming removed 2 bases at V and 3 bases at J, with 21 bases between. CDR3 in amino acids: CASSFWGTLRPLYEQYF. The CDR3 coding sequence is TGTGCCAGCAGCTTCTGGGGGACACTCCGGCCCCTCTACGAGCAGTACTTC.

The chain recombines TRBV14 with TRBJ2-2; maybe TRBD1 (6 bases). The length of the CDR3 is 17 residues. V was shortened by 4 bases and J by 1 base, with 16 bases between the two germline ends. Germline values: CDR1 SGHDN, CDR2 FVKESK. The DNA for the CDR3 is TGTGCCAGCAGCCCCCTAGGGGGAAGGTTGAACACCGGGGAGCTGTTTTTT. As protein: CASSPLGGRLNTGELFF.

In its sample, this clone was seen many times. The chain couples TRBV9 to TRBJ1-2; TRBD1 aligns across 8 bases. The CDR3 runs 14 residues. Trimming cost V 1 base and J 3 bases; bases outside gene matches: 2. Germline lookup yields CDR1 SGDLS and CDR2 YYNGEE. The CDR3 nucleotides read TGTGCCAGCAGCGTATCGACAGGGGACTATGGCTACACCTTC. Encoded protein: CASSVSTGDYGYTF.

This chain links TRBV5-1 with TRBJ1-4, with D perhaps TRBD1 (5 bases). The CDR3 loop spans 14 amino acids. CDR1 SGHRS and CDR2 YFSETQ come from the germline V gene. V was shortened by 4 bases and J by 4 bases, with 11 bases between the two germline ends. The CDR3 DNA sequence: TGCGCCAGCAGCATGTCGGGGGGTAATGAAAAACTGTTTTTT. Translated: CASSMSGGNEKLFF. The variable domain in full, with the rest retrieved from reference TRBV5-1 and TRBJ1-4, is KAGVTQTPRYLIKTRGQQVTLSCSPISGHRSVSWYQQTPGQGLQFLFEYFSETQRNKGNFPGRFSGRQFSNSRSEMNVSTLELGDSALYLCASSMSGGNEKLFFGSGTQLSVL.

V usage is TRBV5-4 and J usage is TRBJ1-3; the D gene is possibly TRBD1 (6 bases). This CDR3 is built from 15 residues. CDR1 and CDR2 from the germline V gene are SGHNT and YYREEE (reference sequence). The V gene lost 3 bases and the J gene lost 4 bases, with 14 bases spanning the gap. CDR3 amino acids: CASSWGQGAGNTIYF. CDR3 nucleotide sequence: TGTGCCAGCAGCTGGGGACAAGGGGCAGGAAACACCATATATTTT.

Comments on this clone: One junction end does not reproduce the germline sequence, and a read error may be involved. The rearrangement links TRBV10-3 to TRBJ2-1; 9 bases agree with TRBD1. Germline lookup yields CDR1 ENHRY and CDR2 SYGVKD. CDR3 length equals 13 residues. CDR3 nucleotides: TGTGCCATCAGCCGGGACAGGGAGTTACCAGAGGTCTTC. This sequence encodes CAISRDRELPEVF.

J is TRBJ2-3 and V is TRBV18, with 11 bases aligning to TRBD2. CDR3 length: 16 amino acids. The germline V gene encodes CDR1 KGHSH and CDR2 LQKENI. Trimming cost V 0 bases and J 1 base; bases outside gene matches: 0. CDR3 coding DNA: TGTGCCAGCTCACCACCGGGACTAGCGGGCACAGATACGCAGTATTTT. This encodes CASSPPGLAGTDTQYF.

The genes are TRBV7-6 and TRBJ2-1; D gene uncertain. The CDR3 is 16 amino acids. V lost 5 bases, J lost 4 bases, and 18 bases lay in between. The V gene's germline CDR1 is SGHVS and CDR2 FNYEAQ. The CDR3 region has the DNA TGTGCCAGCAGCCTCGCTGAGCCGGTTTCATACAATGAGCAGTTCTTC. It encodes CASSLAEPVSYNEQFF.

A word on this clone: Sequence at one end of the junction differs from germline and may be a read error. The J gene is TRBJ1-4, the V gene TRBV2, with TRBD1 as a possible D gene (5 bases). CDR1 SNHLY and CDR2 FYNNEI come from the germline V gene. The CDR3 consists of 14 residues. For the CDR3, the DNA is TGTGCCAGCGGGGGGGGTACAACGAATGAAAAACTGTTTTTT. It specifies CASGGGTTNEKLFF.